This TCR beta chain was sequenced in a study of patients and donors after allogeneic stem cell transplantation. Each CDR3 protein is one row after TCRdb ran MiXCR on the RT-PCR reads. The sample contains 160,000 or so distinct CDR3 sequences, approximately 25% of which appear only once. In this sample, this clonotype turned up a few times. The receptor comes from a human donor who was either an allogeneic HSCT recipient or a stem cell or donor lymphocyte infusion donor (not recorded which). It is not recorded whose cells these are; they may come from a transplant donor. Sequenced sample: blood, either unsorted or a sorted T cell fraction (not recorded which).

The CDR3 reads CASSPGGRDYGYTF. Written as DNA, the CDR3 is TGTGCCAGCAGTCCAGGGGGTAGGGACTATGGCTACACCTTC. The chain has TRBV12-3 or TRBV12-4 and TRBJ1-2; 7 bases fit TRBD1. With V trimmed by 5 bases and J by 3 bases, 6 bases remained unmatched. The CDR3 is 14 amino acids.